These 14 T cell receptor beta chains were sequenced from one sample in a study of blood T cell repertoires in COVID-19. Repertoires were generated with immunoSEQ multiplex PCR, while TCRdb's copy carries only in-frame clones and drops some. The table shows 300,000 or so clones, with roughly 90% occurring only once. Input material: PBMCs or T cells enriched from blood (not recorded which). The source is a man in his sixties who had recovered from COVID-19.

CDR3 in DNA: TGCGCCAGCAGCTTGGGGCAGGGGGCGAGTAATTCACCCCTCCACTTT. Translated, it gives CASSLGQGASNSPLHF. This chain connects TRBV5-1 to TRBJ1-6, with TRBD1 matching 8 bases. Germline V lookup: CDR1 SGHRS, CDR2 YFSETQ. J was trimmed by 6 bases and V by 0 bases; bases with no gene match: 5. This CDR3 region has 16 residues.

The rearrangement joins TRBV7-8 to TRBJ2-1, with TRBD2 identical over 7 bases. V was pared by 1 base and J by 3 bases, with 15 bases of the junction left unmatched. The germline gives CDR1 SGHVS, CDR2 FQNEAQ. The CDR3 covers 19 residues. The CDR3 nucleotides read TGTGCCAGCAGCTTAGGCGCTCGGAGCGGGATCGCCAACTACAATGAGCAGTTCTTC. Residues: CASSLGARSGIANYNEQFF.

The rearrangement links TRBV5-4 to TRBJ1-1, with D tentatively TRBD1 (5 bases). The CDR3 length is 12 residues. V shed 4 bases and J shed 6 bases, with 10 bases lying between them. The germline V gene has CDR1 SGHNT and CDR2 YYREEE (reference sequence). CDR3 bases: TGTGCCAGCAGCCTTCTGACAGCTGAAGCTTTCTTT. Amino acid sequence: CASSLLTAEAFF.

J is TRBJ1-3 and V is TRBV29-1; tentative D call: TRBD1 (5 bases). The V and J ends lost 4 bases and 2 bases respectively, with 6 bases between them. The V gene's germline CDR1 is SQVTM and CDR2 ANQGSEA. CDR3 length: 12 amino acids. CDR3 sequence: CSVVTAGNTIYF. CDR3 nucleotides: TGCAGCGTTGTGACAGCTGGAAACACCATATATTTT.

V usage is TRBV7-3 and J usage is TRBJ2-3, with TRBD2 identical over 12 bases. The CDR3 spans 15 residues. From germline, CDR1 is SGHTA and CDR2 FQGTGA. Trimming removed 4 bases from V and 6 bases from J; junction bases left unmatched: 5. The CDR3 DNA reads as TGTGCCAGCAGCTCGCTAGCGGGGGGGCCTGATACGCAGTATTTT. This translates into CASSSLAGGPDTQYF.

CDR3 nucleotides: TGTGCCAGCAGCGTAAGTTCTAGCGCAGATACGCAGTATTTT. Its protein product is CASSVSSSADTQYF. This sequence joins TRBV9 and TRBJ2-3, with D possibly matching TRBD2 (6 bases). Trimming removed 1 base at V and 4 bases at J, with 10 bases between. CDR1 and CDR2 from the germline V gene are SGDLS and YYNGEE. This CDR3 has 14 amino acids.

The chain carries TRBV29-1 and TRBJ1-2, with D tentatively TRBD1 (5 bases). CDR3 length equals 11 residues. The germline V gene encodes CDR1 SQVTM and CDR2 ANQGSEA. V was cut by 7 bases and J by 8 bases, with 14 bases left in between. This CDR3 reads CSATPGPGYTF. The CDR3 DNA reads as TGCAGCGCCACCCCAGGGCCCGGCTACACCTTC.

This chain uses TRBV5-6 with TRBJ2-5; 8 bases fit TRBD2. This CDR3 is 13 amino acids long. CDR1 is SGHDT, CDR2 YYEEEE, per germline. V dropped 3 bases and J dropped 5; count of bases not matched to a gene: 3. The CDR3 here is CASSWRGVETQYF. The CDR3 nucleotides read TGTGCCAGCAGCTGGCGGGGGGTGGAGACCCAGTACTTC.

CDR3 nucleotides: TGTGCCAGCAGCCGGACTAGCGGGGGGTTCGAGACCCAGTACTTC. It codes for CASSRTSGGFETQYF. The chain links TRBV5-5 to TRBJ2-5; 14 nucleotides align to TRBD2. The CDR3 is 15 residues long. The germline V gene encodes CDR1 SGHKS and CDR2 YYEKEE (reference sequence). V dropped 4 bases and J dropped 5; count of bases not matched to a gene: 4.

The chain is built from TRBV7-3 and TRBJ1-1; D perhaps matches TRBD1 (5 bases). V was pared by 3 bases and J by 4 bases, with 9 bases between. The V gene's germline CDR1 is SGHTA and CDR2 FQGTGA. This CDR3 spans 13 amino acids. The CDR3 region is CASSLGPVTEAFF. CDR3 nucleotide sequence: TGTGCCAGCAGCTTGGGGCCGGTCACTGAAGCTTTCTTT.

This chain uses TRBV30 with TRBJ1-2; 9 nucleotides match TRBD1. The CDR3 spans 12 residues. The V and J ends lost 3 bases and 6 bases, in that order; junction bases with no gene match: 2. Looked up from germline, CDR1 is GTSNPN and CDR2 is SVGIG (reference sequence). CDR3 sequence: CAWRQGANGYTF. The CDR3 region has the DNA TGTGCCTGGAGACAGGGGGCAAATGGCTACACCTTC.

The V gene is TRBV7-9, the J gene TRBJ1-5; TRBD1 matches 8 bases. The junction had 7 bases not matched to a gene; V was cut back by 6 bases and J by 6 bases. CDR3 length: 14 residues. Germline values: CDR1 SEHNR, CDR2 FQNEAQ (reference sequence). This CDR3 reads CASSSDRVLQPQHF. CDR3 nucleotide sequence: TGTGCCAGCAGTTCGGACAGGGTGCTTCAGCCCCAGCATTTT. Full variable domain (outside the CDR3, taken from reference TRBV7-9 and TRBJ1-5): DTGVSQNPRHKITKRGQNVTFRCDPISEHNRLYWYRQTLGQGPEFLTYFQNEAQLEKSRLLSDRFSAERPKGSFSTLEIQRTEQGDSAMYLCASSSDRVLQPQHFGDGTRLSIL.

J is TRBJ2-3 and V is TRBV18; D is possibly TRBD1 (6 bases). Looked up from germline, CDR1 is KGHSH and CDR2 is LQKENI. This CDR3 spans 15 amino acids. V dropped 6 bases and J dropped 3 bases, with 16 bases sitting between them. The DNA of the CDR3 is TGTGCCAGCTCCCCGTTACAGGGCCGAACAGATACGCAGTATTTT. It is translated as CASSPLQGRTDTQYF. The complete variable domain, with remaining parts taken from reference TRBV18 and TRBJ2-3, reads NAGVMQNPRHLVRRRGQEARLRCSPMKGHSHVYWYRQLPEEGLKFMVYLQKENIIDESGMPKERFSAEFPKEGPSILRIQQVVRGDSAAYFCASSPLQGRTDTQYFGPGTRLTVL.

This clone is medium-sized within its sample. This sequence joins TRBV7-9 and TRBJ2-7; D possibly corresponds to TRBD2 (6 bases). The CDR3 length is 14 residues. The germline CDR1 and CDR2 sequences are SEHNR and FQNEAQ (reference sequence). Trimming left V 5 bases short and J 7 bases short, with 18 bases between. In nucleotides, the CDR3 is TGTGCCAGCAGCCCCTCTCGCGGGGCCGGAGAGCAGTACTTC. Translating gives CASSPSRGAGEQYF.